These 15 T cell receptor beta chains share one sample of origin, sequenced in a study of prognosis after radiotherapy for stage I lung cancer. Multiplex PCR in two rounds served to amplify TCR beta CDR3 from genomic DNA. The authors ran first-round PCR with primers specific to each TRBV and TRBJ gene. Using its own MiXCR run on the multiplex PCR reads, TCRdb lists one record per CDR3 protein. This repertoire shows roughly 17,000 distinct CDR3 sequences, 29% found once; its top ten account for 25% to 40%. Specimen: PBMCs, collected before or after stereotactic body radiation therapy (not recorded which). The receptor set was obtained from a donor aged 50 or older with non-small cell lung cancer.

This clonotype was seen repeatedly, ten times or more. V usage is TRBV7-2 and J usage is TRBJ2-2, with TRBD2 matching over 10 bases. This CDR3 comprises 15 residues. Per germline, CDR1 SGHTA and CDR2 FQGNSA. The V and J ends lost 0 bases and 7 bases, in that order; junction bases with no gene match: 2. The CDR3 nucleotides read TGTGCCAGCAGCTTAGCTAGCGGGAGGCACGGGGAGCTGTTTTTT. It translates to CASSLASGRHGELFF.

This clonotype has a count of ten or more. V and J are TRBV6-2 or TRBV6-3 and TRBJ2-1; possible D gene TRBD2, 5 bases. CDR1 is MNHEY, CDR2 SVGEGT, per germline. CDR3 length: 17 residues. V lost 5 bases to trimming and J lost 5 bases, with 22 bases between them. The CDR3 DNA reads as TGTGCCAGCAGTGAACAGATGCGGGTAATCTTGAACAATGAGCAGTTCTTC. Its protein is CASSEQMRVILNNEQFF.

At least ten counts were recorded for this clonotype. The CDR3 nucleotides are TGTGCCAGCAGCTGGGAGAACACTGAAGCTTTCTTT. It codes for CASSWENTEAFF. The J gene is TRBJ1-1, the V gene TRBV5-6; no clear D gene. Trimming took 3 bases from V and 1 from J, leaving 4 bases between them. Germline CDR1 and CDR2: SGHDT and YYEEEE. CDR3 length: 12 residues.

This clonotype was found many times. The CDR3 DNA reads TGTGCCAGCAGGCCAGCGGGAGACGGGGTAAGGCAGTTCTTC. Translation gives CASRPAGDGVRQFF. The chain employs TRBV12-3 or TRBV12-4 and TRBJ2-1; 8 positions agree with TRBD2. V was clipped by 6 bases and J by 12 bases; unmatched bases: 13. The CDR3 is 14 residues long.

This clonotype came up many times. The rearrangement joins TRBV2 to TRBJ2-1; D might be TRBD1 (6 bases). The CDR3 has 14 amino acids. CDR1 and CDR2 from the germline V gene are SNHLY and FYNNEI. The ends were cut back, 8 bases at V and 4 bases at J, with 15 bases in the middle. The CDR3 coding sequence is TGTGCCAGCGACGGAGAGGGGGATTACAATGAGCAGTTCTTC. Its protein is CASDGEGDYNEQFF.

This clonotype was seen ten or more times. The chain is built from TRBV15 and TRBJ2-3; D call uncertain. Germline CDR1 and CDR2: LNHNV and YYDKDF (reference sequence). Trimming took 0 bases from V and 5 from J, leaving 6 bases between them. This CDR3 contains 13 residues. The CDR3 loop reads CATSRDPGDTQYF. For the CDR3, the DNA is TGTGCCACCAGCAGAGATCCTGGAGATACGCAGTATTTT.

This sequence joins TRBV28 and TRBJ2-5, with 7 bases matching TRBD2. Germline V CDR1 and CDR2: MDHEN, SYDVKM. J lost 4 bases, V lost 2 bases, and 13 bases had no gene match. The CDR3 length is 17 residues. As DNA, the CDR3 is TGTGCCAGCAGTTTAGGACTAGGAGGTCGGAAGGGAGAGACCCAGTACTTC. Amino acids: CASSLGLGGRKGETQYF.

In its sample, this clonotype ranks as medium-sized. The V call is TRBV27, the J call TRBJ2-7, with no clear D. V shed 3 bases and J shed 0 bases, with 9 bases lying between them. This CDR3 is 14 amino acids long. Germline CDR1 is MNHEY and CDR2 is SMNVEV (reference sequence). CDR3 DNA: TGTGCCAGCAGTTTCACCTCGGCCTCCTACGAGCAGTACTTC. Residues: CASSFTSASYEQYF.

This clonotype was detected ten times or more. The V and J genes are TRBV2 and TRBJ2-5; perhaps TRBD2 as D (6 bases). CDR1 is SNHLY and CDR2 is FYNNEI in the germline V gene. The CDR3 runs 15 residues. Trimming left V 5 bases short and J 4 bases short, with 17 bases between. The CDR3 is CASSQVKRVGETQYF. CDR3 sequence (DNA): TGTGCCAGCAGTCAAGTAAAGCGGGTGGGAGAGACCCAGTACTTC.

This clonotype was seen repeatedly, ten times or more. This rearrangement joins TRBV4-3 to TRBJ1-4; D may be TRBD1 (5 bases). The CDR3 has 15 residues. Trimming removed 0 bases at V and 11 bases at J, with 16 bases between. CDR1 is LGHNA and CDR2 is YSLEER in the germline V gene. The CDR3 region is CASSQDRGGFGKLFF. CDR3 sequence (DNA): TGCGCCAGCAGCCAAGATCGGGGGGGGTTCGGGAAACTGTTTTTT.

To note about this clonotype: A far larger clone is one base from this, pointing to a likely read error. J is TRBJ2-3 and V is TRBV6-9, with TRBD2 identical over 7 bases. Per germline, CDR1 MNHGY and CDR2 SVAAGI. This CDR3 has 15 residues. The CDR3 loop reads CASSYPRGSTDKQYF. DNA of the CDR3: TGTGCCAGCAGTTACCCCCGCGGGAGCACAGATAAGCAGTATTTT.

This clonotype was recorded many times. This chain's CDR3 is CSVVTGGSGNTIYF. The CDR3 DNA reads TGCAGCGTCGTTACAGGGGGCTCTGGAAACACCATATATTTT. The chain uses TRBV29-1 and TRBJ1-3; TRBD1 matches 8 bases. The V gene end was trimmed by 6 bases and the J gene end by 0 bases; junction bases not matched to a gene: 4. Germline CDR1 and CDR2: SQVTM and ANQGSEA. The CDR3 sequence is 14 residues long. Drawing the rest from reference TRBV29-1 and TRBJ1-3, the complete variable domain is SAVISQKPSRDICQRGTSLTIQCQVDSQVTMMFWYRQQPGQSLTLIATANQGSEATYESGFVIDKFPISRPNLTFSTLTVSNMSPEDSSIYLCSVVTGGSGNTIYFGEGSWLTVV.

This clonotype was seen at least ten times. V gene TRBV10-2 combines with J gene TRBJ2-1; 12 nucleotides agree with TRBD2. Germline assignment: CDR1 WSHSY and CDR2 SAAADI. CDR3 length: 14 amino acids. The ends lost 6 bases at V and 10 bases at J; junction bases unmatched: 7. The DNA for the CDR3 is TGCGCCAGCAGCCGACTAGCGGGAGTATGGGAGCAGTTCTTC. This gives the protein CASSRLAGVWEQFF.

In this sample, this clonotype is medium-sized. V usage is TRBV27 and J usage is TRBJ2-7; 7 positions match TRBD2. Losses at the gene ends were 5 bases for V and 2 bases for J; bases not matched to a gene: 6. This CDR3 spans 14 amino acids. In germline, CDR1 is MNHEY, CDR2 SMNVEV (reference sequence). CDR3 coding DNA: TGTGCCAGCAGTCACCGGGACTACACCTACGAGCAGTACTTC. Its translation: CASSHRDYTYEQYF.

In regard to this clonotype: The likely explanation is a read error, given a far larger clone one base away. This rearrangement joins TRBV6-5 to TRBJ2-1; 7 bases agree with TRBD1. V dropped 9 bases and J dropped 7; count of bases not matched to a gene: 12. The CDR3 contains 14 residues. Germline values: CDR1 MNHEY, CDR2 SVGAGI. CDR3 sequence: CASLRHRGANEQFF. CDR3 nucleotide sequence: TGTGCCAGTCTCCGGCACAGGGGTGCGAATGAGCAGTTCTTC.